These T cell receptor beta chains were read from a single sample in a study of regulatory T cells. Produced via immunoSEQ multiplex PCR; TCRdb's table is partial and in-frame only. The sample has tens of thousands of clones; about 88% are singletons. The specimen was conventional CD4+ T cells sorted from blood. These receptor sequences come from a child younger than 18 with CD3G deficiency. Each CDR3 is given with its conserved first and last residue. D genes are given only for firm matches. Expanded clones get a size class; other rows say once, few or many, or leave the size out.

cdr3_nt,cdr3_aa,clone_size,j_call,v_call,d_call
TGTGCCAGCAGTTACGGTGCTAGCGGGAGACGAAATGAGCAGTTCTTC,CASSYGASGRRNEQFF,once,TRBJ2-1,TRBV6-6,TRBD2
TGTGCCAGTAGTATACAACCGGGACTAGGGTCCTCTGGGGCCAACGTCCTGACTTTC,CASSIQPGLGSSGANVLTF,NA,TRBJ2-6,TRBV19,TRBD2
TGTGCCAGCGCCCGGGACTCCCGAACCTACGAGCAGTACTTC,CASARDSRTYEQYF,few,TRBJ2-7,TRBV6-1,NA
TGTGCCAGCAGTGGGGGTCTGAATGGAGGACGATACGAGCAGTACTTC,CASSGGLNGGRYEQYF,NA,TRBJ2-7,TRBV6-1,NA
TGTGCCAGCAGTTTAAAGGGGACAGGGCACGAGCAGTACTTC,CASSLKGTGHEQYF,once,TRBJ2-7,TRBV27,TRBD1
TGTGCCAGCAGCTCCTTAAGAGGGGGGGGGAAGAATGAGCAGTTCTTC,CASSSLRGGGKNEQFF,NA,TRBJ2-1,TRBV7-8,NA
TGTGCCAGCAGACTAGACAGGGGGAGAAGCACTGAAGCTTTCTTT,CASRLDRGRSTEAFF,few,TRBJ1-1,TRBV6-6,TRBD1
TGTGCCAGTAGTCCGAGATTACAGGGAAGAGAGGCTTTCTTT,CASSPRLQGREAFF,NA,TRBJ1-1,TRBV19,NA
TGTGCCAGCAGCCCGGGGACAGGGGAAGAGACCCAGTACTTC,CASSPGTGEETQYF,NA,TRBJ2-5,TRBV28,TRBD1
TGTGCCAGCAGTGACAGGGTTTTAGGGGAGCTGTTTTTT,CASSDRVLGELFF,NA,TRBJ2-2,TRBV6-1,NA
TGTGCCAGCAGTGAAGCGCGGGACACCTATTTTAACTATGGCTACACCTTC,CASSEARDTYFNYGYTF,NA,TRBJ1-2,TRBV6-1,NA
TGTGCCAGCAGTACCCGGGCCTCTTCTGGGGCCAACGTCCTGACTTTC,CASSTRASSGANVLTF,NA,TRBJ2-6,TRBV28,NA
TGCAGTGCTGGGAAAGCCAATGAGCAGTTCTTC,CSAGKANEQFF,once,TRBJ2-1,TRBV20-1,NA
TGTGCCAGCAGCGCCGCGGGGTTCGAGCAGCCCCAGCATTTT,CASSAAGFEQPQHF,once,TRBJ1-5,TRBV6-1,NA
TGTGCCAGCAGTTTATCAGGGGCCGGTAACTATGGCTACACCTTC,CASSLSGAGNYGYTF,NA,TRBJ1-2,TRBV28,NA
TGTGCCAGCAGTTTTCGCGACGAGCAGTACTTC,CASSFRDEQYF,NA,TRBJ2-7,TRBV28,NA
TGTGCCAGCAGCCAAGGACAGGACAACAATGAGCAGTTCTTC,CASSQGQDNNEQFF,NA,TRBJ2-1,TRBV14,NA
TGTGCCAGCTCGCCGGGACAGGGCGACGAGCAGTACTTC,CASSPGQGDEQYF,NA,TRBJ2-7,TRBV18,TRBD1
TGTGCCAGCAGTCCCTACGCAGGGGGCCAGTATGGCTACACCTTC,CASSPYAGGQYGYTF,NA,TRBJ1-2,TRBV28,TRBD1
TGTGCCAGCACCAATGACGCATTCTACGAGCAGTACTTC,CASTNDAFYEQYF,NA,TRBJ2-7,TRBV6-1,NA
TGTGCCAGCAGTTTCAGGGCGGGCAATGAGCAGTTCTTC,CASSFRAGNEQFF,NA,TRBJ2-1,TRBV27,NA
TGTGCCAGCAGTTACGGCGGAGGCACAGATACGCAGTATTTT,CASSYGGGTDTQYF,NA,TRBJ2-3,TRBV6-6,NA
TGTGCCATCAGGGACCCTAACTATGGCTACACCTTC,CAIRDPNYGYTF,NA,TRBJ1-2,TRBV10-3,NA
TGTGCCAGCACACTTTTGGGAACCGGGGAGCTGTTTTTT,CASTLLGTGELFF,NA,TRBJ2-2,TRBV7-2,NA
TGTGCCAGCTCAGGGGTTACTAGCAAACGACACAATGAGCAGTTCTTC,CASSGVTSKRHNEQFF,once,TRBJ2-1,TRBV18,NA
TGTGCCAGCAGTTTACTCCAGGGGCACGGGGAGCTGTTTTTT,CASSLLQGHGELFF,NA,TRBJ2-2,TRBV27,NA
TGTGCCAGCAGTTCCCGCGGAACTAAGCGAGACTACGAGCAGTACTTC,CASSSRGTKRDYEQYF,NA,TRBJ2-7,TRBV28,NA
TGCGCCAGCAGCGGACGACAGGGAAGGGGAGATACGCAGTATTTT,CASSGRQGRGDTQYF,NA,TRBJ2-3,TRBV5-1,TRBD1
TGTGCCAGCAGTTCCTCCTCAGGGGGCGAGGGCGGCTACACCTTC,CASSSSSGGEGGYTF,NA,TRBJ1-2,TRBV28,TRBD1
TGTGCCAGCAGTGAAGTAAAGGTCCGGGCTGAAGCTTTCTTT,CASSEVKVRAEAFF,NA,TRBJ1-1,TRBV6-1,NA
TGTGCCAGCAGGAGACAGGGGTATAGCAATCAGCCCCAGCATTTT,CASRRQGYSNQPQHF,NA,TRBJ1-5,TRBV28,TRBD1
TGTGCCACCTGGGACAGGGGGAACTATGGCTACACCTTC,CATWDRGNYGYTF,NA,TRBJ1-2,TRBV28,TRBD1
TGTGCCAGCAGAGAGATCTCCAGGCAGTACTTC,CASREISRQYF,NA,TRBJ2-7,TRBV6-1,NA
TGTGCCAGCAGCTTGTCAGGACTGGGGACCTACGAGCAGTACTTC,CASSLSGLGTYEQYF,medium-sized,TRBJ2-7,TRBV5-6,NA
TGTGCCAGCAGCCCTAAGTGGGGCCCAAAAGAGACCCAGTACTTC,CASSPKWGPKETQYF,NA,TRBJ2-5,TRBV7-8,NA
TGTGCCAGCGGGAGGTCCTCACAGGGCGGGAAAGAGGCCCAGTACTTC,CASGRSSQGGKEAQYF,NA,TRBJ2-5,TRBV2,NA
TGTGCCAGTAGTATAGGCCTGGGACTAGCGGGAGACTATGAGCAGTTCTTC,CASSIGLGLAGDYEQFF,NA,TRBJ2-1,TRBV19,TRBD2